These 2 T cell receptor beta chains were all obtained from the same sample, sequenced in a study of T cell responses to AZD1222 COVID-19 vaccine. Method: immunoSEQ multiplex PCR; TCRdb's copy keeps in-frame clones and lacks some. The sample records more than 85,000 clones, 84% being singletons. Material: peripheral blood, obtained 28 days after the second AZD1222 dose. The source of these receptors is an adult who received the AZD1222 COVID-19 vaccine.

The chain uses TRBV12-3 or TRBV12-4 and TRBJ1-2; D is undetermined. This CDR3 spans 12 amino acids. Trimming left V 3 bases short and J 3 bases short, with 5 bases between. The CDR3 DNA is TGTGCCAGCAGTTTCGTGGACTATGGCTACACCTTC. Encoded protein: CASSFVDYGYTF.

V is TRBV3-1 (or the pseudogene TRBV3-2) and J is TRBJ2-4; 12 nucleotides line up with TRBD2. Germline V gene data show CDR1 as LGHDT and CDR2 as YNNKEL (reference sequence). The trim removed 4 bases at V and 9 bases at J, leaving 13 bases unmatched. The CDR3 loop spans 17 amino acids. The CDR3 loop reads CASSLSPGLAGIGIQYF. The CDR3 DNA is TGTGCCAGCAGCCTCTCCCCAGGACTAGCGGGGATAGGCATTCAGTACTTC.